This TCR beta chain was sequenced in a study of cytomegalovirus exposure and HLA in healthy donors. Study results and limitations: Roughly even sequencing depth across donors was the assumption behind the presence/absence analyses.

The CDR3 spans 16 residues. V gave up 7 bases and J gave up 2 bases, with 18 bases separating them. CDR1 is MDHEN, CDR2 SYDVKM, per germline. PCR used 60 Vbeta primers and 13 Jbeta primers. Profiling relied on immunoSEQ multiplex PCR, and the TCRdb table lists in-frame clones only, not all of them. There are roughly 64,000 clones in the sample, with around 3.6% held by the top ten. Note on this clone: Its cognate antigen is unknown.

Sample: PBMCs. The chain recombines TRBV28 with TRBJ2-1, with a weak D call TRBD1 (7 bases). The origin of this receptor is a woman aged 18-29 years in good health and CMV-seronegative. The CDR3: CASKDEAGGTYNEQFF. The CDR3, as DNA: TGTGCCAGCAAAGATGAGGCAGGGGGGACCTACAATGAGCAGTTCTTC.